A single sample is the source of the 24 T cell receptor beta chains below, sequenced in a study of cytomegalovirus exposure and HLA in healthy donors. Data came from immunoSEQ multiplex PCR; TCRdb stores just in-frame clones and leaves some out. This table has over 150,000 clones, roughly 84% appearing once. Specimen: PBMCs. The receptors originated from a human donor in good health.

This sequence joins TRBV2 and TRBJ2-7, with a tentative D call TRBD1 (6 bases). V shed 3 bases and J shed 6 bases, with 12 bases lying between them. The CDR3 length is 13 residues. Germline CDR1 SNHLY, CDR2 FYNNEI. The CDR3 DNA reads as TGTGCCAGCAGTGAGGATTCCAGGGGCGAGCAGTACTTC. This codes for CASSEDSRGEQYF.

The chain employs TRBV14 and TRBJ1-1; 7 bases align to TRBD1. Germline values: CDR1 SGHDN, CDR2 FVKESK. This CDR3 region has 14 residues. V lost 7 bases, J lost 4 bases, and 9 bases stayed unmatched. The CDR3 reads CASNRGGGSTEAFF. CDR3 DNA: TGTGCCAGCAACAGGGGTGGGGGCAGCACTGAAGCTTTCTTT.

CDR3 DNA sequence: TGCGCCAGCAGCTTTGGAAGGCTTATACTAGCGGGAGAAAACAATGAGCAGTTCTTC. This codes for CASSFGRLILAGENNEQFF. This chain joins TRBV5-1 and TRBJ2-1; TRBD2 agrees at 11 bases. Germline V lookup: CDR1 SGHRS, CDR2 YFSETQ. V trimming: 2 bases; J trimming: 5 bases; junction bases outside the gene matches: 15. The CDR3 contains 19 residues.

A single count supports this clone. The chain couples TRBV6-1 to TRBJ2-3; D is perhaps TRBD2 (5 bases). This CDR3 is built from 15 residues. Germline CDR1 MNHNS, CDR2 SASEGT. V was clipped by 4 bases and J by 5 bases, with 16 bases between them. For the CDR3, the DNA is TGTGCCAGCAGTGTCAGAGGGTTGGATCGAGATACGCAGTATTTT. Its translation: CASSVRGLDRDTQYF.

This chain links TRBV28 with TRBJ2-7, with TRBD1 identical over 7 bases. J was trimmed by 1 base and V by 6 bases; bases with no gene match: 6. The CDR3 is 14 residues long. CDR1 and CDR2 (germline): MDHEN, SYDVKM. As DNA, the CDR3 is TGTGCCAGCAGCAAGACAGGGCTGTCCTACGAGCAGTACTTC. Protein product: CASSKTGLSYEQYF.

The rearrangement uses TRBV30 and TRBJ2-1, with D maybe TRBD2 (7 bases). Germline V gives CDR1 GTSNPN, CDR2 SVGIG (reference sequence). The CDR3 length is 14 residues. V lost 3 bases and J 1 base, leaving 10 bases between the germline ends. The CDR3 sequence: CAWRRGGSYNEQFF. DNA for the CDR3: TGTGCCTGGAGAAGGGGGGGTTCCTACAATGAGCAGTTCTTC.

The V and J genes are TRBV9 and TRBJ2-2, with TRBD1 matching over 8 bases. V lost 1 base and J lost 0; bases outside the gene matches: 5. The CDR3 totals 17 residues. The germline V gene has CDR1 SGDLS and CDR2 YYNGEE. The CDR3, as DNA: TGTGCCAGCAGCGTAACGAGACAGGGGCCGAACACCGGGGAGCTGTTTTTT. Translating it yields CASSVTRQGPNTGELFF. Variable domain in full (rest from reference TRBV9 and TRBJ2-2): DSGVTQTPKHLITATGQRVTLRCSPRSGDLSVYWYQQSLDQGLQFLIQYYNGEERAKGNILERFSAQQFPDLHSELNLSSLELGDSALYFCASSVTRQGPNTGELFFGEGSRLTVL.

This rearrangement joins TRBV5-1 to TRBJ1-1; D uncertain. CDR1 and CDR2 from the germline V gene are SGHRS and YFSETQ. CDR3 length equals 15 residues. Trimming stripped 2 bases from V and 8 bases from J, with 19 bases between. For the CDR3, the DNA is TGCGCCAGCAGCTTCATGCGGGGTGTCAAGACCGAAGCTTTCTTT. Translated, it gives CASSFMRGVKTEAFF.

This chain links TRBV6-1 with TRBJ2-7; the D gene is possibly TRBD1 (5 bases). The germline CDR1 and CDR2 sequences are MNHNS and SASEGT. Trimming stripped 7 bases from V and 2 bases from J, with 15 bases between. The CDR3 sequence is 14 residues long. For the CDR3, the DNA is TGTGCCAGCAACGACCTGGGGCCGACCTACGAGCAGTACTTC. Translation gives CASNDLGPTYEQYF.

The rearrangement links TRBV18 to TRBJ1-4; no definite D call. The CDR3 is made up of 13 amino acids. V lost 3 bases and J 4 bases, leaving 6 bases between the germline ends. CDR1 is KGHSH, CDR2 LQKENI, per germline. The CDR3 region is CASSPRVNEKLFF. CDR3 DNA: TGTGCCAGCTCACCGAGGGTTAATGAAAAACTGTTTTTT. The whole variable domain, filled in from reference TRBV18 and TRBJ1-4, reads NAGVMQNPRHLVRRRGQEARLRCSPMKGHSHVYWYRQLPEEGLKFMVYLQKENIIDESGMPKERFSAEFPKEGPSILRIQQVVRGDSAAYFCASSPRVNEKLFFGSGTQLSVL.

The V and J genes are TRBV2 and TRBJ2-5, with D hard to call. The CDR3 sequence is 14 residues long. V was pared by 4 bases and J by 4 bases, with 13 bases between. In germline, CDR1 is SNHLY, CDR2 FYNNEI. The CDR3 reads CASSVVLGGETQYF. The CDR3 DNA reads TGTGCCAGCAGTGTGGTGCTAGGCGGAGAGACCCAGTACTTC.

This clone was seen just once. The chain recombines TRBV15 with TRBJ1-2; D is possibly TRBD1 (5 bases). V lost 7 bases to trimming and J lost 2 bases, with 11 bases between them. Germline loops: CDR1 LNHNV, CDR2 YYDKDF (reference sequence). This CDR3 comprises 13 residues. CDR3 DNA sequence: TGTGCCACCAATGCGGGGCTGAACTATGGCTACACCTTC. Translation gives CATNAGLNYGYTF.

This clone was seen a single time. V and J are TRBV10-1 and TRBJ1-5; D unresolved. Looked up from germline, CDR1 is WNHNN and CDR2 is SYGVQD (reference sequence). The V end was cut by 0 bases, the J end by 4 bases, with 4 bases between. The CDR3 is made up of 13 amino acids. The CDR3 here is CASSESENQPQHF. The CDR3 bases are TGCGCCAGCAGTGAGTCGGAGAATCAGCCCCAGCATTTT.

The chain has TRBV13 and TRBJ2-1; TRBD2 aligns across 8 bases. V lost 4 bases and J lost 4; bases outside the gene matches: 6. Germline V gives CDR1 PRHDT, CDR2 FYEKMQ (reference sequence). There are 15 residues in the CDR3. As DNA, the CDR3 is TGTGCCAGCAGCTCAAGACTAGCGCCTTACAATGAGCAGTTCTTC. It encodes CASSSRLAPYNEQFF.

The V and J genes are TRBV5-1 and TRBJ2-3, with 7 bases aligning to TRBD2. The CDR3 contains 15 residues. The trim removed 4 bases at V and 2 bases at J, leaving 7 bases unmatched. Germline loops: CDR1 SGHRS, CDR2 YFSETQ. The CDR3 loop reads CASSGGGILTDTQYF. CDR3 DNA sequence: TGCGCCAGCAGCGGGGGGGGAATTCTCACAGATACGCAGTATTTT. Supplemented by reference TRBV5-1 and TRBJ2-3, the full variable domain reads KAGVTQTPRYLIKTRGQQVTLSCSPISGHRSVSWYQQTPGQGLQFLFEYFSETQRNKGNFPGRFSGRQFSNSRSEMNVSTLELGDSALYLCASSGGGILTDTQYFGPGTRLTVL.

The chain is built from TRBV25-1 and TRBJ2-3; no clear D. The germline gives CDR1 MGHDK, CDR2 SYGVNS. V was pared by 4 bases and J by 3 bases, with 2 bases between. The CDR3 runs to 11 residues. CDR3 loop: CASSVTDTQYF. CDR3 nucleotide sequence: TGTGCCAGCAGTGTAACAGATACGCAGTATTTT. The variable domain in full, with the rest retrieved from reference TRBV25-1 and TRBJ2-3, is EADIYQTPRYLVIGTGKKITLECSQTMGHDKMYWYQQDPGMELHLIHYSYGVNSTEKGDLSSESTVSRIRTEHFPLTLESARPSHTSQYLCASSVTDTQYFGPGTRLTVL.

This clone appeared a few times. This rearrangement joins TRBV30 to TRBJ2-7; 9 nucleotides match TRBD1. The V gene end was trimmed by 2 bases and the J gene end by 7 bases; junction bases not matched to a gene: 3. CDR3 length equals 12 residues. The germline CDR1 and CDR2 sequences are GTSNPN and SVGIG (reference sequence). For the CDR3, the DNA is TGTGCCTGGAGTTCGACAGGGGGGGAGCAGTACTTC. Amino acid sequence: CAWSSTGGEQYF.

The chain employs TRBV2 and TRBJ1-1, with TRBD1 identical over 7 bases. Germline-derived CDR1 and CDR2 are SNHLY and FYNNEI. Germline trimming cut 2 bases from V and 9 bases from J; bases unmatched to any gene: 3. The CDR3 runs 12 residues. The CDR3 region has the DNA TGTGCCAGCAGTGAAAGGAGGGGGCAAGCTTTCTTT. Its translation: CASSERRGQAFF.

CDR3 bases: TGTGCCAGCAGAGACGGACTCCTAGCTAACTATGGCTACACCTTC. Translating gives CASRDGLLANYGYTF. The V gene is TRBV2, the J gene TRBJ1-2; D remains ambiguous. CDR3 length: 15 residues. V was trimmed by 6 bases and J by 0 bases, leaving 14 bases between them. The germline CDR1 and CDR2 sequences are SNHLY and FYNNEI.

CDR3 nucleotide sequence: TGTGCCAGCAGTTTGACTTCAGGGTCTGGAAATGGCTACACCTTC. It is translated as CASSLTSGSGNGYTF. The V and J genes are TRBV27 and TRBJ1-2, with a tentative D call TRBD1 (5 bases). Trimming took off 3 bases at V and 6 bases at J, with 17 bases between the two ends. The CDR3 totals 15 residues. Germline lookup yields CDR1 MNHEY and CDR2 SMNVEV (reference sequence).

CDR3: CASSPGQQETQYF. The DNA of the CDR3 is TGTGCCAGCAGCCCGGGACAGCAAGAGACCCAGTACTTC. The rearrangement links TRBV7-3 to TRBJ2-5, with 7 bases that match TRBD1. The V and J ends lost 5 bases and 2 bases, in that order; junction bases with no gene match: 2. The CDR3 contains 13 residues. Per the germline V gene, CDR1 is SGHTA and CDR2 is FQGTGA.

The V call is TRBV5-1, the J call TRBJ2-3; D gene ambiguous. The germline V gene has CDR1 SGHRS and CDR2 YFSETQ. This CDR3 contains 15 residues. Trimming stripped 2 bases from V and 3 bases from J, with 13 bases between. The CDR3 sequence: CASSFSGYYTDTQYF. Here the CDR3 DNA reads TGCGCCAGCAGCTTCAGTGGGTACTATACAGATACGCAGTATTTT.

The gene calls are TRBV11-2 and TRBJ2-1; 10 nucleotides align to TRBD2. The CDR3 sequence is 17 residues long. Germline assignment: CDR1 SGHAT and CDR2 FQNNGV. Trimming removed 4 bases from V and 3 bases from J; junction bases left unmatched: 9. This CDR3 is CASSSVSSGSGYNEQFF. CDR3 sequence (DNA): TGTGCCAGCAGCTCCGTTTCTAGCGGGAGTGGCTACAATGAGCAGTTCTTC.

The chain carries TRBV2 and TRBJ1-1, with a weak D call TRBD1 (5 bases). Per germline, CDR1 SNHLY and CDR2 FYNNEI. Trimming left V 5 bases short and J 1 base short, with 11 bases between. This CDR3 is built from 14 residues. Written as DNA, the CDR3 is TGTGCCAGCAGTCGGACACAAAGGAACACTGAAGCTTTCTTT. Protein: CASSRTQRNTEAFF.